This TCR beta chain was recovered during a study of shared clonotypes between healthy human individuals. The protocol was immunoSEQ multiplex PCR, while the TCRdb copy is restricted to in-frame clones and leaves out a portion. The table records over 1.5 million clones, approximately 98% of them present only once. There were only Caucasian adults among the donors, and all lived in Nashville, Tennessee. The CDR3 spans 11 residues. The germline V and J ends were trimmed by 0 bases and 12 bases, with 9 bases remaining between them. Germline V gives CDR1 MRHNA, CDR2 SNTAGT. Sequenced material: naive CD4+ T cells sorted from blood. The subset was: CD45RA+ positively selected. V and J are TRBV6-4 and TRBJ2-7; unclear D gene. The source of this sequence is a man aged 30-40 years in good health. CDR3 nucleotide sequence: TGTGCCAGCAGTGACTCGAAGGATGCGTACTTC. This translates into CASSDSKDAYF.